The 7 T cell receptor beta chains below come from one sample, sequenced in a study of beta chain features in type 1 diabetes. Study observations and caveats: Moderate but significant shortening of TCRB CDR3s was recorded in all four CD4+ subsets from Type 1 diabetes patients.

The antigens for these receptors are not known. Expressed TCRB transcripts were sequenced after all isolated RNA was converted to cDNA. TCRdb keeps only in-frame clones here, not all; method: immunoSEQ multiplex PCR. The sample yields about 180,000 clones, approximately 8% seen once. The sample taken for sequencing was central memory CD4+ T cells from blood. The receptor source for this set is a woman aged 40 to 49 with type 1 diabetes.

V is TRBV2 and J is TRBJ2-1; TRBD2 matches at 8 bases. The CDR3 covers 15 residues. CDR1 SNHLY and CDR2 FYNNEI come from the germline V gene. The junction had 6 bases not matched to a gene; V was cut back by 6 bases and J by 2 bases. The CDR3 loop is CASRRAGETYNEQFF. Here the CDR3 DNA reads TGTGCCAGCAGGAGAGCGGGAGAAACCTACAATGAGCAGTTCTTC. Filled out from reference TRBV2 and TRBJ2-1, the complete variable domain reads EPEVTQTPSHQVTQMGQEVILRCVPISNHLYFYWYRQILGQKVEFLVSFYNNEISEKSEIFDDQFSVERPDGSNFTLKIRSTKLEDSAMYFCASRRAGETYNEQFFGPGTRLTVL.

This clone has just a few counts. In DNA form, the CDR3 reads TGTGCCTGGAGCAGGGGACAGGGGCGATCGGTGAACACTGAAGCTTTCTTT. This codes for CAWSRGQGRSVNTEAFF. V is TRBV30 and J is TRBJ1-1, with TRBD1 matching over 10 bases. This CDR3 contains 17 residues. Unmatched junction bases numbered 10, after V lost 3 bases and J lost 0 bases. Germline V gene sequence: CDR1 GTSNPN, CDR2 SVGIG (reference sequence).

The CDR3 DNA reads TGTGCCAGCAGTCCTGGGGGAGGGGGGGTGGCTGGGGCCAACGTCCTGACTTTC. Its protein is CASSPGGGGVAGANVLTF. The chain recombines TRBV28 with TRBJ2-6; TRBD2 might be the D (7 bases). This CDR3 comprises 18 residues. Germline assignment: CDR1 MDHEN and CDR2 SYDVKM. Trimming left V 5 bases short and J 2 bases short, with 19 bases between.

V gene TRBV6-5 combines with J gene TRBJ2-6; unclear D gene. Trimming pared 7 bases from V and 1 base from J, leaving 8 bases between. Germline loops: CDR1 MNHEY, CDR2 SVGAGI. The CDR3 covers 14 residues. The CDR3 loop reads CASISSSGANVLTF. CDR3 nucleotides: TGTGCCAGCATCTCTAGTTCTGGGGCCAACGTCCTGACTTTC.

This clone was seen more than once but under ten times. The V gene is TRBV4-3, the J gene TRBJ1-1; 8 nucleotides align to TRBD1. The germline V gene has CDR1 LGHNA and CDR2 YSLEER. CDR3 size: 13 residues. Trimming cost V 4 bases and J 10 bases; bases outside gene matches: 8. The CDR3 is CASSPQTDRVAFF. The CDR3 coding sequence is TGCGCCAGCAGCCCCCAGACGGACAGGGTAGCTTTCTTT.

The sample holds many counts of this clone. This rearrangement joins TRBV28 to TRBJ2-1, with a tentative D call TRBD1 (5 bases). The V gene lost 1 base and the J gene lost 9 bases, with 22 bases spanning the gap. CDR3 length: 17 amino acids. Germline V gene sequence: CDR1 MDHEN, CDR2 SYDVKM. The CDR3, as DNA: TGTGCCAGCAGTTTATTGCTCACCGGGTCTCTAAGGGGTGAGCAGTTCTTC. It is translated as CASSLLLTGSLRGEQFF.

J is TRBJ2-7 and V is TRBV7-2, with D perhaps TRBD2 (5 bases). Trimming took off 3 bases at V and 2 bases at J, with 14 bases between the two ends. This CDR3 comprises 15 residues. CDR1 is SGHTA, CDR2 FQGNSA, per germline. DNA of the CDR3: TGTGCCAGCAGCTTTGACCGGGGAGAGGCCTACGAGCAGTACTTC. This encodes CASSFDRGEAYEQYF.